These 9 T cell receptor beta chains came from one sample sequenced in a study of OX40 agonist ivuxolimab in advanced cancers. Clones were read by immunoSEQ multiplex PCR, and TCRdb kept only the in-frame ones, dropping some. The table lists roughly 80,000 clones, 70% to 90% of them singletons. The sample here was CD4+ or CD8+ T cells sorted from blood, taken in a trial of the OX40 agonist ivuxolimab. All receptors come from an adult with an advanced solid tumor such as melanoma, head and neck, liver or kidney cancer.

This clone has only one observation. The rearrangement uses TRBV30 and TRBJ2-5; possible D gene TRBD2, 5 bases. The CDR3 covers 13 residues. Trimming removed 2 bases at V and 5 bases at J, with 12 bases between. Germline-derived CDR1 and CDR2 are GTSNPN and SVGIG (reference sequence). In DNA form, the CDR3 reads TGTGCCTGGAGTAGGAATACGGGGGAGACCCAGTACTTC. Its translation: CAWSRNTGETQYF.

The chain combines TRBV9 with TRBJ2-1, with D perhaps TRBD2 (5 bases). The CDR3 contains 14 residues. Trimming cost V 3 bases and J 1 base, with 8 bases left between them. Germline CDR1 SGDLS, CDR2 YYNGEE. The CDR3 loop is CASSGSGSYNEQFF. CDR3 nucleotide sequence: TGTGCCAGCAGCGGGAGCGGTTCCTACAATGAGCAGTTCTTC.

V gene TRBV5-6 combines with J gene TRBJ2-1, with 8 bases identical to TRBD2. From germline, CDR1 is SGHDT and CDR2 YYEEEE. V shed 2 bases and J 4 bases; nucleotides not matched to a gene: 5. This CDR3 contains 15 residues. CDR3 DNA: TGTGCCAGCAGCTTTTTCAGCGGGAGTTACAATGAGCAGTTCTTC. Its protein is CASSFFSGSYNEQFF.

This rearrangement joins TRBV7-6 to TRBJ2-5; tentatively, D is TRBD2 (6 bases). The CDR3 runs 15 residues. Trimming took 3 bases from V and 3 from J, leaving 14 bases between them. Germline-derived CDR1 and CDR2 are SGHVS and FNYEAQ. CDR3 region: CASSFGTGVKETQYF. CDR3 sequence (DNA): TGTGCCAGCAGCTTTGGAACGGGAGTAAAAGAGACCCAGTACTTC.

The V gene is TRBV5-1, the J gene TRBJ1-3; a weak D match, TRBD1 (5 bases). This CDR3 comprises 14 residues. Per the germline V gene, CDR1 is SGHRS and CDR2 is YFSETQ. V lost 0 bases, J lost 3 bases, and 7 bases lay in between. The CDR3 sequence: CASSLAGFGNTIYF. The CDR3 DNA follows: TGCGCCAGCAGCTTGGCAGGGTTTGGAAACACCATATATTTT.

The chain carries TRBV11-3 and TRBJ1-1, with a possible D match to TRBD1 (5 bases). The CDR3 is 18 amino acids. The V end lost 1 base, the J end lost 3 bases, and 21 bases lay between the germline ends. CDR1 is SGHNT, CDR2 YENEEA, per germline. The CDR3 here is CASSLVGVWGMRDTEAFF. The CDR3 DNA reads TGTGCCAGCAGCTTAGTCGGAGTCTGGGGCATGAGGGACACTGAAGCTTTCTTT.

The gene calls are TRBV11-2 and TRBJ1-6; D is undetermined. The germline V gene encodes CDR1 SGHAT and CDR2 FQNNGV. The CDR3 consists of 15 residues. Trimming took 6 bases from V and 7 from J, leaving 16 bases between them. The CDR3 is CASSLRWQVNSPLHF. CDR3 sequence (DNA): TGTGCCAGCAGTCTCCGTTGGCAGGTCAATTCACCCCTCCACTTT.

This chain uses TRBV5-1 with TRBJ1-1; unclear D gene. V shed 1 base and J shed 1 base, with 14 bases lying between them. The germline V gene encodes CDR1 SGHRS and CDR2 YFSETQ. The CDR3 sequence is 16 residues long. DNA for the CDR3: TGCGCCAGCAGCTTGCTCGCGGGTCAGGCGAACACTGAAGCTTTCTTT. Its protein is CASSLLAGQANTEAFF. The entire variable domain, with the rest obtained from reference TRBV5-1 and TRBJ1-1, is as follows: KAGVTQTPRYLIKTRGQQVTLSCSPISGHRSVSWYQQTPGQGLQFLFEYFSETQRNKGNFPGRFSGRQFSNSRSEMNVSTLELGDSALYLCASSLLAGQANTEAFFGQGTRLTVV.

The chain recombines TRBV11-3 with TRBJ2-4; no firm D call. With 3 bases removed from V and 1 base from J, the gap between germline ends came to 13 bases. Per germline, CDR1 SGHNT and CDR2 YENEEA. This CDR3 has 16 residues. This chain's CDR3 is CASSLATLGAKNIQYF. The CDR3 region has the DNA TGTGCCAGCAGCTTGGCTACGCTAGGGGCCAAAAACATTCAGTACTTC.